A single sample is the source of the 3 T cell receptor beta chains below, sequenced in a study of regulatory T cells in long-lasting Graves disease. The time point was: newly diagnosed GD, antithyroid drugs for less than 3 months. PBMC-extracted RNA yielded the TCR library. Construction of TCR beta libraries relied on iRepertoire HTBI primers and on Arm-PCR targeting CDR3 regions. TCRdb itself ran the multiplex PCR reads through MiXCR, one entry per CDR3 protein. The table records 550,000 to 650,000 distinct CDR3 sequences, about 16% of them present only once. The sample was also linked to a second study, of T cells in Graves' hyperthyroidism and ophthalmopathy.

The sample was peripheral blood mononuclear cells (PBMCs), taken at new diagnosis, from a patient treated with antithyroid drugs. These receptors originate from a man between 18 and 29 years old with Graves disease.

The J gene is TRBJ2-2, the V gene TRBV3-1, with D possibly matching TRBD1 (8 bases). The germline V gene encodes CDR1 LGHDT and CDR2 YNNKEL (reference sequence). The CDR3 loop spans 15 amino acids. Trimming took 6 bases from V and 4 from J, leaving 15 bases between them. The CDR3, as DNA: TGTGCCAGCAGGCTTACAGGGGGGGCCACCGGGGAGCTGTTTTTT. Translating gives CASRLTGGATGELFF.

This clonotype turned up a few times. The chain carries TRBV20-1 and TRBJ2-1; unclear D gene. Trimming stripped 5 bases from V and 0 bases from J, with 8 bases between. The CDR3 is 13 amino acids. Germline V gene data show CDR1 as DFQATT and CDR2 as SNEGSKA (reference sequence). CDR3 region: CSAVLTSYNEQFF. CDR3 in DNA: TGCAGTGCTGTGCTGACCTCCTACAATGAGCAGTTCTTC.

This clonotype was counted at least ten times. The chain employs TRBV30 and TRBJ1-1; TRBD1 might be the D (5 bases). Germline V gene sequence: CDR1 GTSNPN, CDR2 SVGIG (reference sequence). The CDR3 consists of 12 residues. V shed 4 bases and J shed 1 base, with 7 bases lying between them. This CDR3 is CAWTGGNTEAFF. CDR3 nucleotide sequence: TGTGCCTGGACCGGGGGGAACACTGAAGCTTTCTTT.